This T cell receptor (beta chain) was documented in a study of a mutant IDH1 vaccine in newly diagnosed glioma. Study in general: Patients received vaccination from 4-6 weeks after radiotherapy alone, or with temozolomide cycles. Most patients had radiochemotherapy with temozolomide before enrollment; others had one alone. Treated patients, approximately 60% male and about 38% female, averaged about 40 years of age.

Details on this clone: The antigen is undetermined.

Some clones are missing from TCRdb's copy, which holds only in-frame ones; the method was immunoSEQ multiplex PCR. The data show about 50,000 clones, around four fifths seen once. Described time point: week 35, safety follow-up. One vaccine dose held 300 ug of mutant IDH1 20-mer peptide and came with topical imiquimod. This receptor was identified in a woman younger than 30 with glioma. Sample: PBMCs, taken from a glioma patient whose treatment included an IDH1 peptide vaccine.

The CDR3 DNA reads as TGTGCCAGAAGCTTCCGGGGAAGGAGCAATCAGCCCCAGCATTTT. The encoded protein is CARSFRGRSNQPQHF. This chain connects TRBV5-3 to TRBJ1-5, with D unresolved. TRBV5-3 belongs to the ORF category, with a function that is uncertain. V dropped 2 bases and J dropped 1 base, with 10 bases sitting between them. The CDR3 has 15 residues.